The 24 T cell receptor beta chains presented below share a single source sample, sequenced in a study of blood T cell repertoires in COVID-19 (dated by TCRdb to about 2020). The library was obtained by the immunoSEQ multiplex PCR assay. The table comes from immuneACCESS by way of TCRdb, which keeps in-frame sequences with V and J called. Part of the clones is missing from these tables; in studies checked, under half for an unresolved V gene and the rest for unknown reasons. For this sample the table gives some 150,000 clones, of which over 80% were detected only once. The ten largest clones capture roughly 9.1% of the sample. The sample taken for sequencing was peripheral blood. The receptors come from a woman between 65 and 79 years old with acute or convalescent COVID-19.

CDR3: CASSRDRGTEAFF. CDR3 in DNA: TGTGCCAGCTCCCGGGACAGGGGTACTGAAGCTTTCTTT. The genes are TRBV11-3 and TRBJ1-1; TRBD1 matches at 10 bases. This CDR3 region has 13 residues. CDR1 SGHNT and CDR2 YENEEA come from the germline V gene. V lost 8 bases and J lost 5; bases outside the gene matches: 5.

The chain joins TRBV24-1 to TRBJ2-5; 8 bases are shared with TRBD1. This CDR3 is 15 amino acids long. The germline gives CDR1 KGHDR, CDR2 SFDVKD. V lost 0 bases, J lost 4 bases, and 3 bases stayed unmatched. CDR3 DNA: TGTGCCACCAGTGATTTGGGACAGGGACGAGAGACCCAGTACTTC. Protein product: CATSDLGQGRETQYF.

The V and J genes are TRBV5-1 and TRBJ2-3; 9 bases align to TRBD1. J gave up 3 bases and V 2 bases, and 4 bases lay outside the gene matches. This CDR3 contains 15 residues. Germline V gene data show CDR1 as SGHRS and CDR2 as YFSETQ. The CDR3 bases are TGCGCCAGCAGCTTAGGACAGGGGCGGACAGATACGCAGTATTTT. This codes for CASSLGQGRTDTQYF.

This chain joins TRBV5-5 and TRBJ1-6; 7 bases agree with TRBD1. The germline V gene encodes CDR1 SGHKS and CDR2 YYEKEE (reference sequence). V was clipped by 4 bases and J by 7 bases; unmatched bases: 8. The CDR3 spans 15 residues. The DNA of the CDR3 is TGTGCCAGCAGCCGGGAGGGACAGTACAATTCACCCCTCCACTTT. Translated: CASSREGQYNSPLHF.

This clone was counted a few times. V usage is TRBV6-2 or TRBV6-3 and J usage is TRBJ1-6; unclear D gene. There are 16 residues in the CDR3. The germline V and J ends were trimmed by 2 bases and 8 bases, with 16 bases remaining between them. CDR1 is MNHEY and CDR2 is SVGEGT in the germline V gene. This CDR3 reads CASSYPGRRGDSPLHF. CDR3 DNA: TGTGCCAGCAGTTACCCCGGGCGGCGCGGGGATTCACCCCTCCACTTT.

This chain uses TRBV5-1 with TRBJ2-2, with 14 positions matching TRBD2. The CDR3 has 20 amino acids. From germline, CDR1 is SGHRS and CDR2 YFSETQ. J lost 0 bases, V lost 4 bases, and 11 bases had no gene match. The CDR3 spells CASSPGPGLAGVANTGELFF. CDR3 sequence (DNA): TGCGCCAGCAGCCCCGGGCCGGGACTAGCGGGAGTCGCGAACACCGGGGAGCTGTTTTTT.

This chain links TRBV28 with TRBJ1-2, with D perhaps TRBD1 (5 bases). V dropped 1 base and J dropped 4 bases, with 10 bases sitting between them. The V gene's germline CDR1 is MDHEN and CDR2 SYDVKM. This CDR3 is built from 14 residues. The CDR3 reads CASSLYPQGYGYTF. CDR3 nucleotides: TGTGCCAGCAGTTTATATCCCCAGGGCTATGGCTACACCTTC.

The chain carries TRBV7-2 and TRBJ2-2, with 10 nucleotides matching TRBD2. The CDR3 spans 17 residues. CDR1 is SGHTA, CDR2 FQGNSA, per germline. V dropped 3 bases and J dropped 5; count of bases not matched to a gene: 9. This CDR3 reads CASSFISGRAGTGELFF. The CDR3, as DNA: TGTGCCAGCAGCTTCATAAGCGGGAGGGCTGGGACCGGGGAGCTGTTTTTT. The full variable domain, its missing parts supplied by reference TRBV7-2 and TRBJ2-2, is GAGVSQSPSNKVTEKGKDVELRCDPISGHTALYWYRQSLGQGLEFLIYFQGNSAPDKSGLPSDRFSAERTGGSVSTLTIQRTQQEDSAVYLCASSFISGRAGTGELFFGEGSRLTVL.

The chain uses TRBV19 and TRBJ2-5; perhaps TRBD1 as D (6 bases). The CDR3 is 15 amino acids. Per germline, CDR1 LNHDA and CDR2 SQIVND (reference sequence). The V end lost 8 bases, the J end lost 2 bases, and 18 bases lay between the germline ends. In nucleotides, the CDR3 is TGTGCCAGTGCAACAGGGTTGGGGAGACAAGAGACCCAGTACTTC. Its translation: CASATGLGRQETQYF.

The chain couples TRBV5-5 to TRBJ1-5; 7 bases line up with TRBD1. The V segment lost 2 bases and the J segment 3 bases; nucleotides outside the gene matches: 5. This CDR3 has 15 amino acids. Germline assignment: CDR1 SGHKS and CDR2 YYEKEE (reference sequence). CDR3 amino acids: CASSFTGDNNQPQHF. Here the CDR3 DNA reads TGTGCCAGCAGCTTCACAGGGGATAACAATCAGCCCCAGCATTTT.

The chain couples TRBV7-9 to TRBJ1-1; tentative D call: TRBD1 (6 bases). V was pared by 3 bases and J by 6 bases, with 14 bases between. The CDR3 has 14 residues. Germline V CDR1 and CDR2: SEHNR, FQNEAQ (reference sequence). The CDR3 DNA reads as TGTGCCAGCAGCTTTTTACAGGGACACGCTGAAGCTTTCTTT. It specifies CASSFLQGHAEAFF.

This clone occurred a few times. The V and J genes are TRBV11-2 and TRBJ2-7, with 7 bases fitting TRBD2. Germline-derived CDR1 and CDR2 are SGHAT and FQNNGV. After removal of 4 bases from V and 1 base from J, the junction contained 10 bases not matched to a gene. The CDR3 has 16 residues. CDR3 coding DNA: TGTGCCAGCAGCTCATGGCCGCGGGGGAAGTCCTACGAGCAGTACTTC. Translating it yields CASSSWPRGKSYEQYF.

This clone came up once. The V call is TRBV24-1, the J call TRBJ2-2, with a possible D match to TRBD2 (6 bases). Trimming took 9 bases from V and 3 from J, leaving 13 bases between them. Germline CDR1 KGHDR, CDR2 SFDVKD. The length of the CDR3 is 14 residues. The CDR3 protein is CATSGGGDTGELFF. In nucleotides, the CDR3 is TGTGCCACCTCCGGAGGAGGGGACACCGGGGAGCTGTTTTTT.

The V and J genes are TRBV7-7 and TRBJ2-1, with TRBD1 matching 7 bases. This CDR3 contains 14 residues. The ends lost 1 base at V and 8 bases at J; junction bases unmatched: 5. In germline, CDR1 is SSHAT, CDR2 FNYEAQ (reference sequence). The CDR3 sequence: CASSLDRGSDEQFF. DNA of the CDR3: TGTGCCAGCAGCTTAGACAGGGGATCCGATGAGCAGTTCTTC.

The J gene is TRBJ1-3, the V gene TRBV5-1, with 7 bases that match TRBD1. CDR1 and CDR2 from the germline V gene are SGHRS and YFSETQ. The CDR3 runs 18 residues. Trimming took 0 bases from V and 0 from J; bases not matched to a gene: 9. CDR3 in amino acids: CASSLGGQLSSSGNTIYF. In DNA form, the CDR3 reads TGCGCCAGCAGCTTGGGGGGACAGCTTTCCTCCTCTGGAAACACCATATATTTT.

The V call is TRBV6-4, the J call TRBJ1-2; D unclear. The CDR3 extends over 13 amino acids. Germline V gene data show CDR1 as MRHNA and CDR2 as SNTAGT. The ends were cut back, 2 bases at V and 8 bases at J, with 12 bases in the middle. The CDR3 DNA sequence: TGTGCCAGCAGTGACAGACGGGGAGCCGGCTACACCTTC. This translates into CASSDRRGAGYTF.

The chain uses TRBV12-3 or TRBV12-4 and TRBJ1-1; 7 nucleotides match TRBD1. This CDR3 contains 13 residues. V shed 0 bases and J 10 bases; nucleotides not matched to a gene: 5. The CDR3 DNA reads TGTGCCAGCAGTTTAGCCAGGGGGGAGTTAGCTTTCTTT. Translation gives CASSLARGELAFF.

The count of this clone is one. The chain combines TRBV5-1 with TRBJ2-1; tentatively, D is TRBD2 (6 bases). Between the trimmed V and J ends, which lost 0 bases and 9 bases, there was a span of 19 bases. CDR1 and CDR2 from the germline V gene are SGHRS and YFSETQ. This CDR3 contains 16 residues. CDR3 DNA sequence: TGCGCCAGCAGCTTGGCCGGGGGTAGCCCCACGGGTGAGCAGTTCTTC. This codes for CASSLAGGSPTGEQFF. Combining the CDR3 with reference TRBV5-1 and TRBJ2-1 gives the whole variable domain KAGVTQTPRYLIKTRGQQVTLSCSPISGHRSVSWYQQTPGQGLQFLFEYFSETQRNKGNFPGRFSGRQFSNSRSEMNVSTLELGDSALYLCASSLAGGSPTGEQFFGPGTRLTVL.

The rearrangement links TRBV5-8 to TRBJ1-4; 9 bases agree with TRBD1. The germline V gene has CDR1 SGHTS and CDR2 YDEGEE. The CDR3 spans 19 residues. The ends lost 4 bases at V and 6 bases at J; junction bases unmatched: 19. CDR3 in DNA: TGTGCCAGCAGCCCTTATACGTCCCGGGACAGGGAAGGGGATGAAAAACTGTTTTTT. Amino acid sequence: CASSPYTSRDREGDEKLFF.

The CDR3 DNA is TGTGCCAGCAGCGTAGAGGTGTGGAGCGGGGGCTACAATGAGCAGTTCTTC. This gives the protein CASSVEVWSGGYNEQFF. The chain is built from TRBV9 and TRBJ2-1; 8 nucleotides line up with TRBD2. The CDR3 length is 17 residues. The trim removed 0 bases at V and 3 bases at J, leaving 8 bases unmatched. CDR1 SGDLS and CDR2 YYNGEE come from the germline V gene.

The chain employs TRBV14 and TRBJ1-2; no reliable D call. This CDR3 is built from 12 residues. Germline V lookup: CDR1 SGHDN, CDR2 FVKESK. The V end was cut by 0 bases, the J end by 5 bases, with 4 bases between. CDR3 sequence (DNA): TGTGCCAGCAGCCAAGACAGATATGGCTACACCTTC. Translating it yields CASSQDRYGYTF.

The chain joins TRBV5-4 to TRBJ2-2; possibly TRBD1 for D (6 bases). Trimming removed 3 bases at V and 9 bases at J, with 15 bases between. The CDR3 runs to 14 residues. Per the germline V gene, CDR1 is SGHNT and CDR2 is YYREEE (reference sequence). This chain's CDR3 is CASSSPDRLRELFF. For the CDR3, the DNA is TGTGCCAGCAGCTCCCCGGACAGATTGAGGGAGCTGTTTTTT.

The CDR3 nucleotides are TGTGCCAGAAGCTTTACAGGGGAAGAGGGCTATGGCTACACCTTC. Translation gives CARSFTGEEGYGYTF. The chain couples TRBV5-3 to TRBJ1-2; 7 bases are a match to TRBD1. TRBV5-3 is recorded as an ORF, its role being uncertain. V shed 2 bases and J 4 bases; nucleotides not matched to a gene: 8. The CDR3 contains 15 residues.

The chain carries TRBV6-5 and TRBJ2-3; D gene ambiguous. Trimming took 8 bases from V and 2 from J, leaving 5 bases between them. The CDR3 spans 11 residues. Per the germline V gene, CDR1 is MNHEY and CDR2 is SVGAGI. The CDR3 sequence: CASGPTDTQYF. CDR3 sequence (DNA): TGTGCCAGCGGGCCCACAGATACGCAGTATTTT.